The present T cell receptor beta chain was sequenced within a study of T cells in Graves' hyperthyroidism and ophthalmopathy. Study-level background: It was at initial diagnosis, before any treatment, that peripheral blood was collected. Study conclusions and caveats: In the blood, most expanded thyroid clonotypes above 0.001 appeared as well.

This CDR3 region has 17 residues. Per the germline V gene, CDR1 is MNHEY and CDR2 is SVGAGI. Trimming removed 6 bases from V and 0 bases from J, with 21 bases in between. Template material for amplifying TCR beta CDR3 regions consisted of RNA transcripts. The TCR CDR3 was amplified in a first-round RT-PCR using the HTBI primer set. TCRdb used MiXCR to reprocess the multiplex PCR reads, holding one entry per CDR3 protein. The sample records a few hundred thousand distinct CDR3 sequences, approximately 13% being singletons. A word on this clonotype: Its antigen is as yet unknown. A read error may be the cause here, since a much bigger clone is one base away.

Exclusion of patients followed from uncontrolled infection, other autoimmune disease, pregnancy or lactation. Using more than 7.5 ml of fresh peripheral blood, PBMCs were prepared. The chain employs TRBV6-5 and TRBJ2-7, with D tentatively TRBD2 (6 bases). The TCR was taken from a woman between 18 and 30 years old with Graves' hyperthyroidism. Sequenced material: blood. The CDR3 loop is CASSLRGNSRGSYEQYF. DNA of the CDR3: TGTGCCAGCAGCTTACGGGGGAACAGTAGGGGCTCCTACGAGCAGTACTTC.